One and the same sample provided the 2 T cell receptor beta chains below, sequenced in a study of blood T cells in healthy people across ages. For the second PCR, which ran for about 7 to 11 cycles, a sample-barcoded 5' primer and a J-beta primer mix were used. TCRdb reprocessed the 5' RACE reads via MiXCR and lists one record per CDR3 protein. The table includes over a million distinct CDR3 sequences, 40% to 50% detected once. Specimen: blood. Receptors were obtained from a woman between 55 and 75 years old in good health.

The J gene is TRBJ1-4, the V gene TRBV30; unclear D gene. The CDR3 has 12 amino acids. Germline V gives CDR1 GTSNPN, CDR2 SVGIG (reference sequence). V was clipped by 5 bases and J by 5 bases, with 9 bases between them. CDR3 amino acids: CAWGVSNEKLFF. CDR3 sequence (DNA): TGTGCCTGGGGCGTATCGAATGAAAAACTGTTTTTT.

V gene TRBV4-3 combines with J gene TRBJ2-6; D remains unclear. V gave up 1 base and J gave up 0 bases, with 7 bases separating them. Germline V gene sequence: CDR1 LGHNA, CDR2 YSLEER. This CDR3 is 16 amino acids long. The CDR3 protein is CASSQVGASGANVLTF. CDR3 DNA sequence: TGCGCCAGCAGCCAAGTGGGCGCCTCTGGGGCCAACGTCCTGACTTTC.